The next 2 T cell receptor beta chains were all read from a single sample in a study of cytomegalovirus exposure and HLA in healthy donors. The PCR employed 60 Vbeta primers together with 13 Jbeta primers. The protocol was immunoSEQ multiplex PCR, while the TCRdb copy is restricted to in-frame clones and leaves out a portion. The sample shows roughly 150,000 clones, approximately 76% of them seen only once. The sequencing sample was made of PBMCs. These receptor sequences come from a woman aged 18-30 years in good health and CMV-seropositive.

The V gene is TRBV5-1, the J gene TRBJ1-1; 8 bases are shared with TRBD1. This CDR3 has 17 residues. CDR1 is SGHRS, CDR2 YFSETQ, per germline. J was trimmed by 4 bases and V by 1 base; bases with no gene match: 12. For the CDR3, the DNA is TGCGCCAGCAGCTTGCAGGGGGCGTTAAATTTGGGCACTGAAGCTTTCTTT. This translates into CASSLQGALNLGTEAFF.

J is TRBJ1-4 and V is TRBV21-1; TRBD1 is taken as the D call from the table, unchecked against the DNA. TRBV21-1 is a pseudogene locus. This CDR3 comprises 16 residues. As DNA, the CDR3 is TGTGCCAGCAGCAAGGTTCAGGAACAAACTAATGAAAAACTGTTTTTT. This gives the protein CASSKVQEQTNEKLFF.